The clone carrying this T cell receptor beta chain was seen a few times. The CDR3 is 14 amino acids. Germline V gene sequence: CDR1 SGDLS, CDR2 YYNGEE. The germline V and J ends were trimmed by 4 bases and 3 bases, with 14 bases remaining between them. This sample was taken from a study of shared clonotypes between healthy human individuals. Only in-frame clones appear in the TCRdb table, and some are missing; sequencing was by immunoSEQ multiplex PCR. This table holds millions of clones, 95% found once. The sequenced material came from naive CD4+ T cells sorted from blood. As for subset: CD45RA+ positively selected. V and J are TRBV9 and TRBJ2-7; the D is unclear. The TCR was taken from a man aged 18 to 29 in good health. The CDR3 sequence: CASSPWVGGYEQYF. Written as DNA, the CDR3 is TGTGCCAGCAGCCCCTGGGTCGGTGGCTACGAGCAGTACTTC. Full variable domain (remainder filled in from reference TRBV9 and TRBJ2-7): DSGVTQTPKHLITATGQRVTLRCSPRSGDLSVYWYQQSLDQGLQFLIQYYNGEERAKGNILERFSAQQFPDLHSELNLSSLELGDSALYFCASSPWVGGYEQYFGPGTRLTVT.